One and the same sample provided the 2 T cell receptor beta chains below, sequenced in a study of cytomegalovirus exposure and HLA in healthy donors (TCRdb year 2017). The library came from the immunoSEQ multiplex PCR assay. The multiplex PCR relied on a mix of 60 forward primers for TCR Vbeta segments and 13 reverse primers for TCR Jbeta segments. Entries here come from immuneACCESS through TCRdb and include only in-frame sequences with V and J called. Some clones fail to appear in such tables; in the studies checked, an unresolved V gene covers under half of the shortfall, and the cause of the remainder is unknown. The sample contains 100,000 to 130,000 clones, 77% of them found a single time. The ten largest clones add up to roughly 3.9% of the sample. The sequenced sample was PBMCs. The origin of the receptors is a male donor in good health and CMV-seronegative.

The gene calls are TRBV15 and TRBJ2-5; TRBD2 is a possible D gene (5 bases). Germline lookup yields CDR1 LNHNV and CDR2 YYDKDF (reference sequence). Trimming shortened V by 10 bases and J by 2 bases, and 14 bases separated the two germline ends. CDR3 length: 13 amino acids. CDR3 bases: TGTGCCATCCGAGAGGGCCCTCAAGAGACCCAGTACTTC. Amino acids: CAIREGPQETQYF.

V and J are TRBV27 and TRBJ1-1; the D is unclear. Germline V gene lookup returns CDR1 MNHEY and CDR2 SMNVEV (reference sequence). CDR3 size: 13 residues. With 6 bases removed from V and 1 base from J, the gap between germline ends came to 9 bases. In DNA, the CDR3 is TGTGCCAGCAGCGACGGAGCGAACACTGAAGCTTTCTTT. This translates into CASSDGANTEAFF.